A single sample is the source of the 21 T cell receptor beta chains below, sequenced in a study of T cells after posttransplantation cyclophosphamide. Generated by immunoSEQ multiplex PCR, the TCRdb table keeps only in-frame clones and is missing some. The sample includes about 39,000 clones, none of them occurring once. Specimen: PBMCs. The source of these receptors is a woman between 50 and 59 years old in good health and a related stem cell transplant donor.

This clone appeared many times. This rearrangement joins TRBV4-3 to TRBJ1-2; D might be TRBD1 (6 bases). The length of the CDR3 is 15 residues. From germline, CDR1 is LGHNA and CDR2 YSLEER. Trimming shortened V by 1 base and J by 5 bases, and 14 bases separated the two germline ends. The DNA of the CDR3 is TGCGCCAGCAGCCAAGGGACCCTGGGGGCGTATGGCTACACCTTC. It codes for CASSQGTLGAYGYTF.

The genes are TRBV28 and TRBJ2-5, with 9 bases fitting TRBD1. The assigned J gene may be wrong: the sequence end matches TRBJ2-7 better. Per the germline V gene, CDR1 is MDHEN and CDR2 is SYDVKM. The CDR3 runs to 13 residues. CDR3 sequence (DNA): TGTGCCAGCAGTTGGGGACAGGGATACGAGCAGTACTTC. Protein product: CASSWGQGYEQYF.

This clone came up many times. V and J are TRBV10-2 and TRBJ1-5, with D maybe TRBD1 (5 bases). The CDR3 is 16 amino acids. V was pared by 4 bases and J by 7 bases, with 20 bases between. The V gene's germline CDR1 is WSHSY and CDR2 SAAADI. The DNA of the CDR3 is TGCGCCAGCAGTGGATCCGGCACAGGCCTTACGCAGCCCCAGCATTTT. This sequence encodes CASSGSGTGLTQPQHF.

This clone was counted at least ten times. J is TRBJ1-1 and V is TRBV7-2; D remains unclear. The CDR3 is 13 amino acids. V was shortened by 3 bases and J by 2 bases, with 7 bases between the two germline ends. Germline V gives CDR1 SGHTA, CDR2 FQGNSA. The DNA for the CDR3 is TGTGCCAGCAGCTTTCGTTTCAACACTGAAGCTTTCTTT. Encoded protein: CASSFRFNTEAFF.

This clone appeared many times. This chain's CDR3 is CSAFLGRGGNEQFF. The DNA for the CDR3 is TGCAGCGCCTTCTTGGGGCGGGGGGGCAATGAGCAGTTCTTC. The rearrangement uses TRBV29-1 and TRBJ2-1; 9 positions agree with TRBD2. V shed 7 bases and J 6 bases; nucleotides not matched to a gene: 10. Germline loops: CDR1 SQVTM, CDR2 ANQGSEA. The CDR3 extends over 14 amino acids.

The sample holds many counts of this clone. In DNA, the CDR3 is TGTGCCATCACTGGGACTAGCGGGGGAGAGCAGTACTTC. Residues: CAITGTSGGEQYF. The rearrangement joins TRBV10-3 to TRBJ2-7, with TRBD2 matching 14 bases. Trimming at V came to 7 bases and at J to 7 bases, leaving 3 bases not matched to a gene. Germline CDR1 ENHRY, CDR2 SYGVKD. The CDR3 totals 13 residues.

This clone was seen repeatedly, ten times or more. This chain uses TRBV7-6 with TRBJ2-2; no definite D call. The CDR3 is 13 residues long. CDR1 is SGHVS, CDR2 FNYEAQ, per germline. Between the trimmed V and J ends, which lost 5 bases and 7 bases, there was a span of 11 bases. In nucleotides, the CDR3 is TGTGCCAGCAGCCCCCTCGGTGGCGGGGAGCTGTTTTTT. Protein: CASSPLGGGELFF.

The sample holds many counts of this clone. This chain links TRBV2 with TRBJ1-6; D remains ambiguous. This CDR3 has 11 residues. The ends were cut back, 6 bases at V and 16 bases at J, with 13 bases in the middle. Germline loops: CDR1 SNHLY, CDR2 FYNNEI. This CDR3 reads CASRSLGSLHF. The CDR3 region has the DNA TGTGCCAGCAGAAGTCTAGGATCTCTCCACTTT.

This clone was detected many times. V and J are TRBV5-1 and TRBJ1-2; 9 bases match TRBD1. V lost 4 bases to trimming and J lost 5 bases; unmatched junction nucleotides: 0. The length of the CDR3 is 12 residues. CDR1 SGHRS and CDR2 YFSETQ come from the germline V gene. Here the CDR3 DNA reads TGCGCCAGCAGCGACAGGGGGTATGGCTACACCTTC. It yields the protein CASSDRGYGYTF.

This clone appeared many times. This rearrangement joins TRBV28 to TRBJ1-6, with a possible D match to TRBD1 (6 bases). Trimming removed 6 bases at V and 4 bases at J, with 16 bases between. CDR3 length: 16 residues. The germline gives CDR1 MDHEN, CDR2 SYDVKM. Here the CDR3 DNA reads TGTGCCAGCAGCCCAGGGGTGTTGGGGTATAATTCACCCCTCCACTTT. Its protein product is CASSPGVLGYNSPLHF.

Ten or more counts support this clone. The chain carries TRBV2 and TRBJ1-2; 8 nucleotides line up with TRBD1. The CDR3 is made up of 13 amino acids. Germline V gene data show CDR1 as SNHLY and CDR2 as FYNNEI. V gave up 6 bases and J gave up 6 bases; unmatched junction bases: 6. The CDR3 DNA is TGTGCCAGCAGGACAGGGGAAAGGGATGGCTACACCTTC. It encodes CASRTGERDGYTF.

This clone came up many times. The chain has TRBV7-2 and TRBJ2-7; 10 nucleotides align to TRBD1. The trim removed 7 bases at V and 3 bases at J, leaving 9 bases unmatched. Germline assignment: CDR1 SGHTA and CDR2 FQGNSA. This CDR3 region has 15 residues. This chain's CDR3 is CASKSRQGADYEQYF. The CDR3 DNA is TGTGCCAGCAAGAGCCGACAGGGGGCAGACTACGAGCAGTACTTC.

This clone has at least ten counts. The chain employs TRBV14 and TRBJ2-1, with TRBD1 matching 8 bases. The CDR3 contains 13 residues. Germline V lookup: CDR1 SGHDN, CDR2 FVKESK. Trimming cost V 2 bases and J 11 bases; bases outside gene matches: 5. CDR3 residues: CASSQQGTGKQFF. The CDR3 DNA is TGTGCCAGCAGCCAACAAGGGACAGGAAAGCAGTTCTTC.

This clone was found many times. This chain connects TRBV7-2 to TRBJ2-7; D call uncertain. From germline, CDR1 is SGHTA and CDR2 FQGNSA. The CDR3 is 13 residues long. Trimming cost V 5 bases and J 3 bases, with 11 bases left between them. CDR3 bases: TGTGCCAGCAGCCGGCGAGGTGGCTACGAGCAGTACTTC. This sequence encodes CASSRRGGYEQYF.

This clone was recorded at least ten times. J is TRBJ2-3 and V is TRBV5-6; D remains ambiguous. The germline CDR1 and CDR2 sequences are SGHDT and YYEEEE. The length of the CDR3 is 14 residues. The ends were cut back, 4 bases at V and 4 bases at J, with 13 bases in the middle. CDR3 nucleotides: TGTGCCAGCAGCCAAATGTCCGGGTCAGATACGCAGTATTTT. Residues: CASSQMSGSDTQYF.

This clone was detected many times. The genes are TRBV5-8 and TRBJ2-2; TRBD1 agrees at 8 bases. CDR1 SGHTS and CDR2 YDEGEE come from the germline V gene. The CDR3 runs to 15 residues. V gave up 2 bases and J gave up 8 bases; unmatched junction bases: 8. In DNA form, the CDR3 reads TGTGCCAGCAGCTTCGTCAGGGGGCTAATTGGGGAGCTGTTTTTT. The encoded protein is CASSFVRGLIGELFF. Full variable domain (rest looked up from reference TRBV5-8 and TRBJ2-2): EAGVTQSPTHLIKTRGQQATLRCSPISGHTSVYWYQQALGLGLQFLLWYDEGEERNRGNFPPRFSGRQFPNYSSELNVNALELEDSALYLCASSFVRGLIGELFFGEGSRLTVL.

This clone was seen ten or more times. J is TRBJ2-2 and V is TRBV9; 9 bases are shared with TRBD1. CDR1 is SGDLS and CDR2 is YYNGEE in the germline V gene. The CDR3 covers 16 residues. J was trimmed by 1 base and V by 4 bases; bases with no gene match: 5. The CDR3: CASSPRQGENTGELFF. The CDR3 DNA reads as TGTGCCAGCAGCCCGAGACAGGGGGAGAACACCGGGGAGCTGTTTTTT.

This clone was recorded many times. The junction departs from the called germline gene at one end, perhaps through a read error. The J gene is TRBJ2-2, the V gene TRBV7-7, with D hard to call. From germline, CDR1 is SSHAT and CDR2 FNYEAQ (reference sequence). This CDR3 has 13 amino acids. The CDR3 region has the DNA TGTGCTAGCAGCTTAGTAGACACCGGGGAGCTGTTTTTT. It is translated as CASSLVDTGELFF.

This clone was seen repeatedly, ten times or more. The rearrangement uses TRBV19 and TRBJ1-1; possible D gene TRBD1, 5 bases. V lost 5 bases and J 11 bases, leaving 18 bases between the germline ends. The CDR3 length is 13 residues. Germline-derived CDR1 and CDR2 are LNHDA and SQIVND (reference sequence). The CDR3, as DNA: TGTGCCAGTAGTGCGTCCCAAGTGGGGGGTGCTTTCTTT. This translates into CASSASQVGGAFF.

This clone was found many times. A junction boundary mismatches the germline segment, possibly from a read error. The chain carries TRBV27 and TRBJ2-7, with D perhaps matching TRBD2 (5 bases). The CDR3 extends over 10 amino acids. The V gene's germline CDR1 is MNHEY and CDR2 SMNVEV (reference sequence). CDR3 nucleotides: TGTGCCAGCAACCCCCGTAGCGCGCACTTC. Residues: CASNPRSAHF.

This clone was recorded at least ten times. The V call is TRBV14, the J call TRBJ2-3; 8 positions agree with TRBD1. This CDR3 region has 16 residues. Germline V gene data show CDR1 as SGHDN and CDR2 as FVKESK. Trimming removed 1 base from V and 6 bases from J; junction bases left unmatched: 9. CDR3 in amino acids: CASSQGLAGGRDTQYF. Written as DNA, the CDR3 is TGTGCCAGCAGCCAAGGTCTTGCAGGGGGCAGGGATACGCAGTATTTT.